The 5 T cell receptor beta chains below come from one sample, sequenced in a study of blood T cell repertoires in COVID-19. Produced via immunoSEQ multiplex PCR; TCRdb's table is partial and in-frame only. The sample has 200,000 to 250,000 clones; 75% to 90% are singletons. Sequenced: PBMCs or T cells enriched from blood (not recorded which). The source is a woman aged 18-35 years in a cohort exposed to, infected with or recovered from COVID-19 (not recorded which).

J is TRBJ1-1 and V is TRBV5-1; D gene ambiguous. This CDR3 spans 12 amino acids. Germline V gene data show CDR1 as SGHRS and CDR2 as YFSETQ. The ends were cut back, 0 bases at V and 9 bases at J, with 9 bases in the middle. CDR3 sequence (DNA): TGCGCCAGCAGCTTGGATGGGGAGAAAGCTTTCTTT. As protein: CASSLDGEKAFF.

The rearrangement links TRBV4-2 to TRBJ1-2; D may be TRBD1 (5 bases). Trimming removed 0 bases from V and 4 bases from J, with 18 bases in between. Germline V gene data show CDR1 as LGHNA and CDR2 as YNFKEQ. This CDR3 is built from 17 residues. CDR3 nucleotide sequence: TGTGCCAGCAGCCAAGAATTGGGGCAGGGAAGGTCCTATGGCTACACCTTC. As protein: CASSQELGQGRSYGYTF.

CDR3 bases: TGCGCCAGCAGTGAGTCGACTAGCGGGTCTTACGAGCAGTACTTC. Its translation is CASSESTSGSYEQYF. This rearrangement joins TRBV10-1 to TRBJ2-7; 10 bases fit TRBD2. Germline loops: CDR1 WNHNN, CDR2 SYGVQD (reference sequence). Trimming took 0 bases from V and 4 from J; bases not matched to a gene: 3. This CDR3 comprises 15 residues.

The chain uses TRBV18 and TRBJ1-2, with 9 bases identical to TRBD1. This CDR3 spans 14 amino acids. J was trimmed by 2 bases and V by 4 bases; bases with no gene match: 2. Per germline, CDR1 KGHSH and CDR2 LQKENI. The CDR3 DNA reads TGTGCCAGCTCACGACAGGGGGAAAACTATGGCTACACCTTC. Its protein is CASSRQGENYGYTF.

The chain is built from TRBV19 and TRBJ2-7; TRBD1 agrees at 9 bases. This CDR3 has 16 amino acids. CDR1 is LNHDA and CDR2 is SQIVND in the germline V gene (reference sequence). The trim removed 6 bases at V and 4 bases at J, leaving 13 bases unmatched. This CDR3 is CASRPPTGGPPYEQYF. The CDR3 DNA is TGTGCCAGTAGGCCTCCTACAGGGGGCCCACCTTACGAGCAGTACTTC.